Each of the 7 T cell receptor beta chains below was sequenced from the same sample in a study of cytomegalovirus exposure and HLA in healthy donors. The PCR ran on 60 Vbeta and 13 Jbeta primers. Some clones are missing from TCRdb's copy, which holds only in-frame ones; the method was immunoSEQ multiplex PCR. Seen in this sample are around 140,000 clones; the ten most common clones hold roughly 1.6%. The sample comprised PBMCs. The source of these receptors is a woman between 40 and 55 years old in good health and CMV-seronegative.

CDR3 residues: CASSGRGGLNTEAFF. In nucleotides, the CDR3 is TGTGCCAGCAGTGGTAGAGGGGGTTTGAACACTGAAGCTTTCTTT. The genes are TRBV2 and TRBJ1-1, with D possibly being TRBD1 (6 bases). V lost 4 bases, J lost 0 bases, and 12 bases lay in between. Germline V gene sequence: CDR1 SNHLY, CDR2 FYNNEI. This CDR3 has 15 amino acids.

The chain recombines TRBV7-9 with TRBJ1-5; D gene unclear. Per germline, CDR1 SEHNR and CDR2 FQNEAQ (reference sequence). The CDR3 has 14 amino acids. V lost 1 base, J lost 1 base, and 5 bases lay in between. The CDR3 is CASSLGASNQPQHF. The DNA of the CDR3 is TGTGCCAGCAGCTTAGGGGCAAGCAATCAGCCCCAGCATTTT.

The chain carries TRBV5-4 and TRBJ1-1, with D tentatively TRBD1 (6 bases). Germline CDR1 reads SGHNT; CDR2 reads YYREEE (reference sequence). V gave up 3 bases and J gave up 2 bases, with 14 bases separating them. The CDR3 is 15 residues long. The CDR3 protein is CASSSQGPFNTEAFF. The CDR3 DNA follows: TGTGCCAGCAGCTCACAGGGCCCGTTCAACACTGAAGCTTTCTTT.

This chain connects TRBV5-5 to TRBJ2-7; D might be TRBD2 (7 bases). The germline gives CDR1 SGHKS, CDR2 YYEKEE (reference sequence). V shed 4 bases and J shed 2 bases, with 19 bases lying between them. The CDR3 consists of 16 residues. This CDR3 is CASSRGGRRATYEQYF. CDR3 DNA sequence: TGTGCCAGCAGCAGGGGGGGCCGCAGGGCGACCTACGAGCAGTACTTC.

The chain joins TRBV6-4 to TRBJ2-3, with 10 bases matching TRBD2. After removal of 3 bases from V and 0 bases from J, the junction contained 3 bases not matched to a gene. This CDR3 has 16 amino acids. Germline CDR1 MRHNA, CDR2 SNTAGT. CDR3 nucleotides: TGTGCCAGCAGTGAAAGTAGCGGGGGGAGCACAGATACGCAGTATTTT. It codes for CASSESSGGSTDTQYF.

The chain carries TRBV7-3 and TRBJ1-1, with TRBD1 matching 10 bases. Germline CDR1 reads SGHTA; CDR2 reads FQGTGA. V dropped 6 bases and J dropped 10; count of bases not matched to a gene: 20. The CDR3 length is 17 residues. The CDR3 is CASSYSVGGQGVKGAFF. CDR3 DNA sequence: TGTGCCAGCAGTTACTCCGTTGGTGGACAGGGGGTGAAGGGAGCTTTCTTT. Variable domain in full (rest from reference TRBV7-3 and TRBJ1-1): GAGVSQTPSNKVTEKGKYVELRCDPISGHTALYWYRQSLGQGPEFLIYFQGTGAADDSGLPNDRFFAVRPEGSVSTLKIQRTERGDSAVYLCASSYSVGGQGVKGAFFGQGTRLTVV.

The chain combines TRBV4-1 with TRBJ2-1; no clear D gene. This CDR3 contains 17 residues. Germline lookup yields CDR1 MGHRA and CDR2 YSYEKL. Trimming pared 4 bases from V and 2 bases from J, leaving 18 bases between. The chain's CDR3 is CASSPTLRVGTYNEQFF. The DNA for the CDR3 is TGCGCCAGCAGCCCTACCCTCCGGGTCGGCACCTACAATGAGCAGTTCTTC.